This entry lists 3 T cell receptor beta chains sequenced from one sample in a study of naive and memory T cell subsets. Both TRBC1 and TRBC2 were covered by a beta constant-region primer of two equimolar oligonucleotides. MiXCR, run by TCRdb on the UMI-ligation and nested PCR reads, gives a single entry per CDR3 protein. The sample carries some 150,000 distinct CDR3 sequences, around 15% recorded once. Sequencing used naive CD4+ T cells from blood. These receptors originate from a human donor in good health.

The CDR3 DNA sequence: TGTGCCTGGACACCTACCAACTACAATGAGCAGTTCTTC. Translation: CAWTPTNYNEQFF. The gene calls are TRBV30 and TRBJ2-1; D remains unclear. Germline lookup yields CDR1 GTSNPN and CDR2 SVGIG (reference sequence). The CDR3 is 13 residues long. V lost 4 bases, J lost 3 bases, and 10 bases lay in between. The whole variable domain, remainder taken from reference TRBV30 and TRBJ2-1, is SQTIHQWPATLVQPVGSPLSLECTVEGTSNPNLYWYRQAAGRGLQLLFYSVGIGQISSEVPQNLSASRPQDRQFILSSKKLLLSDSGFYLCAWTPTNYNEQFFGPGTRLTVL.

V and J are TRBV12-3 or TRBV12-4 and TRBJ2-7; no definite D call. This CDR3 has 14 amino acids. Trimming cost V 0 bases and J 2 bases, with 8 bases left between them. CDR3 loop: CASSLADGTYEQYF. CDR3 DNA: TGTGCCAGCAGTTTAGCGGATGGCACCTACGAGCAGTACTTC.

The genes are TRBV5-5 and TRBJ1-5; D is ambiguous. With 0 bases removed from V and 4 bases from J, the gap between germline ends came to 11 bases. Germline V gene sequence: CDR1 SGHKS, CDR2 YYEKEE (reference sequence). The CDR3 runs 15 residues. The DNA for the CDR3 is TGTGCCAGCAGCTTGGACGCCAGAGAGAATCAGCCCCAGCATTTT. This sequence encodes CASSLDARENQPQHF.